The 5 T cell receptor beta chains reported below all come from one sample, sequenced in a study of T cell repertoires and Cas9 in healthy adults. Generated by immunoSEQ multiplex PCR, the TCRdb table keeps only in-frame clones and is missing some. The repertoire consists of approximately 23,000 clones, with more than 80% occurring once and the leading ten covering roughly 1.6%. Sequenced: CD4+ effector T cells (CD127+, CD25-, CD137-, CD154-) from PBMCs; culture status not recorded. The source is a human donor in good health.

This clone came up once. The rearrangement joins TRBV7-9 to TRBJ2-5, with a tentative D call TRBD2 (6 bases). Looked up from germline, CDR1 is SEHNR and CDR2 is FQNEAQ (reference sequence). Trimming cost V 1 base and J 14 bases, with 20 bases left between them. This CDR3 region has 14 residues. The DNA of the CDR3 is TGTGCCAGCAGCTTAGTGAGCCGGGACGGAGGGTTTTACTTC. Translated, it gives CASSLVSRDGGFYF.

This CDR3 is CASSSPLSGRAWETQYF. As DNA, the CDR3 is TGTGCCAGCAGCAGTCCCCTTAGCGGGAGGGCGTGGGAGACCCAGTACTTC. The chain uses TRBV27 and TRBJ2-5, with TRBD2 identical over 11 bases. The CDR3 is 17 residues long. V lost 6 bases, J lost 5 bases, and 14 bases stayed unmatched. Germline CDR1 and CDR2: MNHEY and SMNVEV (reference sequence).

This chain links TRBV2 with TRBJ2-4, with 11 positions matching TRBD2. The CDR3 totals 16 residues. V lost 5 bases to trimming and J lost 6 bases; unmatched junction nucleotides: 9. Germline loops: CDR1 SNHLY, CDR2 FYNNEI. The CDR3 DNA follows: TGTGCCAGCAGTCTTCTGGGGACTAGCGGTTTAAACATTCAGTACTTC. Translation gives CASSLLGTSGLNIQYF.

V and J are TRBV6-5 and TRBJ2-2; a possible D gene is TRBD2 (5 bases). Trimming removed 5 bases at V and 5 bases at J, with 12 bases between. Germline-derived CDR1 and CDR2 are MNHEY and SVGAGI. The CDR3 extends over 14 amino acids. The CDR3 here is CASSPDFWTGELFF. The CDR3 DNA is TGTGCCAGCAGTCCGGACTTTTGGACCGGGGAGCTGTTTTTT.

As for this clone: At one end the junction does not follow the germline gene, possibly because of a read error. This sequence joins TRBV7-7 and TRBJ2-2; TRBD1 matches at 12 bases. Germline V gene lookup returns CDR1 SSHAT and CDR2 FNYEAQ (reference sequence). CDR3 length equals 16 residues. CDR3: CASSQGTGGVPGELFF. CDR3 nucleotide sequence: TGTGCTAGCAGCCAAGGGACAGGGGGCGTACCCGGGGAGCTGTTTTTT.